What follows is one TCR beta chain and its context. This entry belongs to a study of cytomegalovirus exposure and HLA in healthy donors. This PCR relied on a set of 60 Vbeta primers and 13 Jbeta primers. Here immunoSEQ multiplex PCR was the method, and the copy in TCRdb shows in-frame clones only, minus some. Altogether over 130,000 clones are present, over 75% being singletons, with the ten largest covering 1.2%. Germline lookup yields CDR1 MDHEN and CDR2 SYDVKM. V was pared by 8 bases and J by 4 bases, with 6 bases of the junction left unmatched. The CDR3 length is 13 residues. The receptor comes from a female donor in good health and CMV-seronegative. The V call is TRBV28, the J call TRBJ1-1, with 8 bases that match TRBD1. The sample taken for sequencing was PBMCs. This CDR3 is CASGQGPFTEAFF. The CDR3 DNA sequence: TGTGCCAGCGGACAGGGCCCTTTCACTGAAGCTTTCTTT.